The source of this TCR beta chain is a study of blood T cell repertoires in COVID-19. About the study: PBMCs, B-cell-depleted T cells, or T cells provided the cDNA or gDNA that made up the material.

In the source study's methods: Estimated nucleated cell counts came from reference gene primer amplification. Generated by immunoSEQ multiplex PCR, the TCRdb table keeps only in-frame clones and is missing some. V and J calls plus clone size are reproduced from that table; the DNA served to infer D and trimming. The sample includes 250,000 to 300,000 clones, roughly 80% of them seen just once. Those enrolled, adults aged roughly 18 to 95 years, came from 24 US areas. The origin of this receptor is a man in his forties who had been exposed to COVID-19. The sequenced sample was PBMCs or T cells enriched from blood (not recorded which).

This CDR3 reads CASSLRSGDTQYF. The CDR3 region has the DNA TGTGCCAGCAGCCTCAGAAGTGGAGATACGCAGTATTTT. J is TRBJ2-3 and V is TRBV3-1 (or the pseudogene TRBV3-2); D gene uncertain. Trimming took off 4 bases at V and 5 bases at J, with 10 bases between the two ends. Germline V gene data show CDR1 as LGHDT and CDR2 as YNNKEL (reference sequence). The CDR3 has 13 amino acids.